The sequence of this T cell receptor (beta chain) was determined in a study of neurological immune-mediated disorders. The study, taken as a whole, reports: Multiple sclerosis, the disease with the least TCR clonal expansion, fell below healthy controls, whereas HTLV-1-associated myelopathy showed the most.

Serving as healthy controls were blood bank volunteers based in Maryland, USA. Unsorted libraries were prepared from 2 million PBMCs that had been stored at -80 C. This clonotype was observed at least ten times. The antigen is unknown. It was by 5'RACE with 10-nucleotide random UMIs that the cDNA was made. TCRdb redid the calling of the 5' RACE reads with MiXCR, one entry per CDR3 protein. This sample has tens of thousands of distinct CDR3 sequences, with around 10% found just once. The V end was cut by 2 bases, the J end by 0 bases, with 8 bases between. CDR1 and CDR2 from the germline V gene are SQVTM and ANQGSEA. The CDR3 contains 13 residues.

Sequencing was carried out using PBMCs. The sequence was collected from a middle-aged man in good health. The chain combines TRBV29-1 with TRBJ2-7; TRBD1 is a possible D gene (5 bases). The CDR3 nucleotides are TGCAGCGTTGAATCTGGGGCCTCCTACGAGCAGTACTTC. This encodes CSVESGASYEQYF.